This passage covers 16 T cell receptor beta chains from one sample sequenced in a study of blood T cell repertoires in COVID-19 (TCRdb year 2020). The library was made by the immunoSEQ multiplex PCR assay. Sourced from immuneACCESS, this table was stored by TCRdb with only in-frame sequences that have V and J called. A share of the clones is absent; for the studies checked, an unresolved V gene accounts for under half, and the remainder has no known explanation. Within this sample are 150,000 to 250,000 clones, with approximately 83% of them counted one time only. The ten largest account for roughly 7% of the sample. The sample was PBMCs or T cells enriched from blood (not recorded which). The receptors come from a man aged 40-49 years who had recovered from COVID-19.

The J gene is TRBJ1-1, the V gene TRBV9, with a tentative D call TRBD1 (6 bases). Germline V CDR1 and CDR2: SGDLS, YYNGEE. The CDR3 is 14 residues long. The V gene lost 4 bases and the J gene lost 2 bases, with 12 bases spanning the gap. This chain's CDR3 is CASSRGTLNTEAFF. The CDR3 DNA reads TGTGCCAGCAGCAGAGGGACACTTAACACTGAAGCTTTCTTT.

The CDR3 region is CASSKLGTGIDGYTF. The CDR3 nucleotides read TGTGCCAGCAGTAAACTCGGGACAGGGATAGATGGCTACACCTTC. The rearrangement joins TRBV28 to TRBJ1-2; 9 nucleotides agree with TRBD1. The CDR3 is 15 amino acids. Per germline, CDR1 MDHEN and CDR2 SYDVKM. J was trimmed by 6 bases and V by 5 bases; bases with no gene match: 10.

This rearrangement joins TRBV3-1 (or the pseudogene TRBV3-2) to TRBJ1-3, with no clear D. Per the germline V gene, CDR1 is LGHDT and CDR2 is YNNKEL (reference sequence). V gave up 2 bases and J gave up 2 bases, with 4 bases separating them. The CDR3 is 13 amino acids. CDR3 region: CASSQPAGNTIYF. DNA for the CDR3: TGTGCCAGCAGCCAACCTGCTGGAAACACCATATATTTT.

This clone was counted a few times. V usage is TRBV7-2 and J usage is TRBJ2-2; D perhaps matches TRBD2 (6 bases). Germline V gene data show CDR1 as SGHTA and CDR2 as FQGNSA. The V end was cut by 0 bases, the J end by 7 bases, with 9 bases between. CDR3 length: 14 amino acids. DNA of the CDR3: TGTGCCAGCAGCTTAGCGCGGGGCGGCGGGGAGCTGTTTTTT. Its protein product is CASSLARGGGELFF.

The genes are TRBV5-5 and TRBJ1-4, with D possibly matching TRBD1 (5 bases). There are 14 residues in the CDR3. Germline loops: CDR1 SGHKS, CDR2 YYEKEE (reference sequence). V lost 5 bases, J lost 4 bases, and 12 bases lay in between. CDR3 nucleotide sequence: TGTGCCAGCAGTGGGCTCAGGGTTAATGAAAAACTGTTTTTT. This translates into CASSGLRVNEKLFF.

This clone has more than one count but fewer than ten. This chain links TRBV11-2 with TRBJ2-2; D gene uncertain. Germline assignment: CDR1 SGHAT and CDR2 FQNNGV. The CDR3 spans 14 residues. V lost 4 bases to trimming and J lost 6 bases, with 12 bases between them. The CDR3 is CASSSSVYAGELFF. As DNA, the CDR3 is TGTGCCAGCAGCTCGTCGGTCTATGCCGGGGAGCTGTTTTTT.

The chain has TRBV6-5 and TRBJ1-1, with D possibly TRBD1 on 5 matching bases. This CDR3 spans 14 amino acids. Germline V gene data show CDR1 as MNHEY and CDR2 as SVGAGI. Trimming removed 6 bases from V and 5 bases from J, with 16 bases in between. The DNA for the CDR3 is TGTGCCAGCAGCAAGGGCGGGGGTCGGACTGAAGCTTTCTTT. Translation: CASSKGGGRTEAFF.

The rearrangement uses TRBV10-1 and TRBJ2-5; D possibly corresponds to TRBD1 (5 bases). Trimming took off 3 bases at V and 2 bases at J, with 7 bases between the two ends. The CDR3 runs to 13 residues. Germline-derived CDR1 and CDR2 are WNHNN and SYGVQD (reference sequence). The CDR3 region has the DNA TGCGCCAGCAGTGAATCAGGGCAAGAGACCCAGTACTTC. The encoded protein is CASSESGQETQYF.

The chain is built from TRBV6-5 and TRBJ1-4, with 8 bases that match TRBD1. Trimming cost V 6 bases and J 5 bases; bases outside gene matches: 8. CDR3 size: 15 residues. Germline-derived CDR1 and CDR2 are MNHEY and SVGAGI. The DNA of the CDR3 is TGTGCCAGCAGCCCCGGACAGGGTTGGAATGAAAAACTGTTTTTT. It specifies CASSPGQGWNEKLFF.

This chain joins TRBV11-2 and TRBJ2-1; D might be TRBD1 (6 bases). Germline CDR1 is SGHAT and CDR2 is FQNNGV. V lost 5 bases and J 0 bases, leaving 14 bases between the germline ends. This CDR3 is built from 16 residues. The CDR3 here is CASSQGRRSSYNEQFF. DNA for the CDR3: TGTGCCAGCAGCCAGGGGCGGAGGAGCTCCTACAATGAGCAGTTCTTC.

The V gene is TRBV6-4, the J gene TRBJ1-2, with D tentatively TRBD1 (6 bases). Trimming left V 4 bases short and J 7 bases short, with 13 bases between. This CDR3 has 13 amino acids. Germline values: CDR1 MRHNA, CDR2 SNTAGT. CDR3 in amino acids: CASSASGDGGYTF. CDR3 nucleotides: TGTGCCAGCAGTGCCTCAGGGGATGGTGGCTACACCTTC.

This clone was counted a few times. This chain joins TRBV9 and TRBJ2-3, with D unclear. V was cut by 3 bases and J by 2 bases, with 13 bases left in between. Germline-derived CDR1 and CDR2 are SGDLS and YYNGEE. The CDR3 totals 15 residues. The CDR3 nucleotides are TGTGCCAGCAGCGGCGGAATGACTTCCACAGATACGCAGTATTTT. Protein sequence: CASSGGMTSTDTQYF.

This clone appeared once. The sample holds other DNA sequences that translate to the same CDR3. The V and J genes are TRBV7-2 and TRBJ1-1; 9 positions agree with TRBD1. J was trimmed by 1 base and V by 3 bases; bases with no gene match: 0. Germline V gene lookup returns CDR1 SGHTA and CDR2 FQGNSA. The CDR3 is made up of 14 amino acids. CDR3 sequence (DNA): TGTGCCAGCAGCTTGGGACAGGGGAACACTGAAGCTTTCTTT. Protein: CASSLGQGNTEAFF.

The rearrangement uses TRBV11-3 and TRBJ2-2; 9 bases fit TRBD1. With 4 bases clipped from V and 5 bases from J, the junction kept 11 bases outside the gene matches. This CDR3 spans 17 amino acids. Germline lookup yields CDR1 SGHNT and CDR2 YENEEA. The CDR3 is CASSYALGQGITGELFF. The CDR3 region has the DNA TGTGCCAGCAGCTACGCGCTCGGACAGGGGATTACCGGGGAGCTGTTTTTT.

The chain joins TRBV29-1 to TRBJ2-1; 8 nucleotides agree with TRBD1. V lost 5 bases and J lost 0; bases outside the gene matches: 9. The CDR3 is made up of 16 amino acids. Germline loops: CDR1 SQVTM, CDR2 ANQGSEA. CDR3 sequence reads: CSVSGGSRGSYNEQFF. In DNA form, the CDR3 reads TGCAGCGTTTCAGGGGGCTCTCGAGGCTCCTACAATGAGCAGTTCTTC.

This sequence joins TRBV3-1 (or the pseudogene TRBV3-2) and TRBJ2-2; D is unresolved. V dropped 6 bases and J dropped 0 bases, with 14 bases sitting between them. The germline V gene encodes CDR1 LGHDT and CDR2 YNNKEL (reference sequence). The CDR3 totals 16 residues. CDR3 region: CASSLAVITNTGELFF. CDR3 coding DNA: TGTGCCAGCAGTCTTGCAGTCATAACGAACACCGGGGAGCTGTTTTTT.